This is a list of T cell receptor beta chains from one sample in a study of blood T cells in healthy people across ages. TCRdb passed the 5' RACE reads through MiXCR, listing each CDR3 protein once. Altogether hundreds of thousands of distinct CDR3 sequences are present, 58% being singletons, with the ten largest covering 35% to 40%. Sequencing was performed on blood. Receptors were obtained from a man in his sixties in good health. The CDR3 runs from the conserved cysteine through the conserved F or W. D genes are given only for firm matches. Size values are once, few and many counts, or a class for expanded clones, and some rows have none.

d_call j_call clone_size v_call cdr3_nt cdr3_aa
. TRBJ2-5 . TRBV2 TGTGCCAGCAGTGAAGCACTCCGTAAGCAGTACTTC CASSEALRKQYF
. TRBJ2-5 . TRBV6-1 TGTGCCAGCAGTTCCGGATCCGGCCAAGAGACCCAGTACTTC CASSSGSGQETQYF
TRBD1 TRBJ1-4 once TRBV20-1 TGCAGTGCTCCGGACAGGGGTCATGAAAAACTGTTTTTT CSAPDRGHEKLFF
. TRBJ2-3 . TRBV20-1 TGCAGTGCCCTTGGCGGTAGCGTAGGCACAGATACGCAGTATTTT CSALGGSVGTDTQYF
TRBD1 TRBJ2-1 few TRBV5-1 TGCGCCAGCAGCCCCATCCCAGGGACAGACAATGAGCAGTTCTTC CASSPIPGTDNEQFF
. TRBJ2-3 once TRBV4-1 TGCGCCAGCAGCCAAGGCCGTTCCCCAGATACGCAGTATTTT CASSQGRSPDTQYF
. TRBJ2-3 . TRBV10-3 TGTGCCATCACCGAAGGTGGCAGAAGCACAGATACGCAGTATTTT CAITEGGRSTDTQYF
TRBD2 TRBJ2-2 many TRBV2 TGTGCCAGCAGTAGACTAGCGGGGACCGGGGAGCTGTTTTTT CASSRLAGTGELFF
. TRBJ1-1 . TRBV6-6 TGTGCCAGCAGTGACCTGGGGACACTCCTCGAAGCTTTCTTT CASSDLGTLLEAFF
. TRBJ2-7 . TRBV12-3/TRBV12-4 TGTGCCAGCAGTTTTCGGGCCGGCTCCTACGAGCAGTACTTC CASSFRAGSYEQYF
. TRBJ2-5 . TRBV28 TGTGCCAGCAGTTGGACTCATGGGACCCAGTACTTC CASSWTHGTQYF
TRBD2 TRBJ2-3 few TRBV4-3 TGCGCCAGCAGCCGCGGGACTAGCGATGGAGATACGCAGTATTTT CASSRGTSDGDTQYF
TRBD1 TRBJ1-6 few TRBV12-3/TRBV12-4 TGTGCCAGCGCGGACAGGACCAATTCACCCCTCCACTTT CASADRTNSPLHF
. TRBJ2-2 many TRBV7-9 TGTGCCAGCAGCCCTCCGCCAGAGAGGAACACCGGGGAGCTGTTTTTT CASSPPPERNTGELFF
. TRBJ2-7 few TRBV20-1 TGCAGTGCTAGCATCGGACGGACCTACGAGCAGTACTTC CSASIGRTYEQYF
. TRBJ1-1 . TRBV7-9 TGTGCCAGCAGCTTGTCGGCAGCGAACACTGAAGCTTTCTTT CASSLSAANTEAFF
TRBD2 TRBJ2-7 few TRBV6-5 TGTGCCAGCAGTTCGGGAGGGCTGAACGAGCAGTACTTC CASSSGGLNEQYF
. TRBJ2-5 few TRBV5-1 TGTGCCAGCAGTTTAGCCGGGACCGGACAAGAGACCCAGTACTTC CASSLAGTGQETQYF
. TRBJ2-7 . TRBV12-3/TRBV12-4 TGTGCCAGCAGTGACCTGAGCGGCTCCTACGAGCAGTACTTC CASSDLSGSYEQYF
. TRBJ2-5 . TRBV6-1 TGTGCCAGCAGGGTGGCGGCAGAAGAGACCCAGTACTTC CASRVAAEETQYF
. TRBJ2-3 . TRBV6-2/TRBV6-3 TGTGCCAGCGCCCTGGGCGGGACCGTGGATACGCAGTATTTT CASALGGTVDTQYF
. TRBJ2-1 . TRBV2 TGTGCCAGCACTTGGGTGGCTGAGCAGTTCTTC CASTWVAEQFF
. TRBJ2-3 once TRBV6-5 TGTGCCAGCAGCCGGGACTGGGCTAGCACAGATACGCAGTATTTT CASSRDWASTDTQYF
TRBD1 TRBJ1-2 . TRBV6-2/TRBV6-3 TGTGCCAGCAGGGGGACAGGATGGTCATATGGCTACACCTTC CASRGTGWSYGYTF
. TRBJ2-7 . TRBV20-1 TGCAGTGCTAGAAAGGACAACTACGAGCAGTACTTC CSARKDNYEQYF
. TRBJ1-5 . TRBV15 TGTGCCACCAGCAGAGATTCACAGCCCAATCAGCCCCAGCATTTT CATSRDSQPNQPQHF
. TRBJ2-5 . TRBV21-1 TGTGCCAGCAGCAAGTTGGACAGGGGGCGGGAGACCCAGTACTTC CASSKLDRGRETQYF
TRBD1 TRBJ2-7 . TRBV5-1 TGCGCCAGCAGCTTACCGGGACAGGGCTGGTACGAGCAGTACTTC CASSLPGQGWYEQYF
. TRBJ2-3 . TRBV18 TGTGCTAGCTCACCTGTCGGGGGGCACACAGATACGCAGTATTTT CASSPVGGHTDTQYF
. TRBJ2-1 . TRBV3-1 TGTGCCAGCAGCCAAGAGCCGGCGGCCCGGTACAATGAGCAGTTCTTC CASSQEPAARYNEQFF